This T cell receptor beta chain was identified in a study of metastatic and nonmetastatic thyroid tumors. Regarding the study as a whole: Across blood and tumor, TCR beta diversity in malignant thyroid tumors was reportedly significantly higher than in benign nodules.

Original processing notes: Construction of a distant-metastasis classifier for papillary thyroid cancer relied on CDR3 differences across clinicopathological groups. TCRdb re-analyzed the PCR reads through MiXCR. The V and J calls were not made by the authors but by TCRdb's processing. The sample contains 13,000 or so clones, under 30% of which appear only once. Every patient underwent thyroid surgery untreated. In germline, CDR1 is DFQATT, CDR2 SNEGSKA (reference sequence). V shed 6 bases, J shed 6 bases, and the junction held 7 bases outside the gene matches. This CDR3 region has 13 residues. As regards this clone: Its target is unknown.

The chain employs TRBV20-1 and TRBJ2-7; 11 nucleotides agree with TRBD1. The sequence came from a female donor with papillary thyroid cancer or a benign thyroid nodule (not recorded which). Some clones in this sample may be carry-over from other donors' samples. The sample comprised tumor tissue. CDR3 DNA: TGCAGTGCAAATGGACAGGGGGCGGTCGAGCAGTACGTC. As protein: CSANGQGAVEQYV.